The 29 T cell receptor beta chains below all came from one sample that was sequenced in a study of cytomegalovirus exposure and HLA in healthy donors (dated by TCRdb to 2016 to 2017). Preparation of the library involved the immunoSEQ multiplex PCR assay. The multiplex PCR relied on a mix of 60 forward primers for TCR Vbeta segments and 13 reverse primers for TCR Jbeta segments. TCRdb's version of the immuneACCESS table is confined to in-frame rearrangements and falls short of the full clone set. An unresolved V gene accounts for under half of the shortfall where checked; the remainder is of unknown origin. The sample data list about 88,000 clones, and more than 60% of these were observed just once. Approximately 3% of the sample goes to the ten largest clones. Material for sequencing was PBMCs. Receptors originate from a young man in good health and CMV-seronegative.

The chain carries TRBV9 and TRBJ2-2, with 9 positions matching TRBD2. V gave up 2 bases and J gave up 4 bases; unmatched junction bases: 3. Germline V gene sequence: CDR1 SGDLS, CDR2 YYNGEE. The CDR3 has 15 amino acids. The CDR3 sequence is CASSVTSGSTGELFF. CDR3 coding DNA: TGTGCCAGCAGCGTGACTAGCGGAAGCACCGGGGAGCTGTTTTTT.

This clone was observed a few times. The rearrangement joins TRBV5-6 to TRBJ1-1, with D possibly being TRBD1 (6 bases). The CDR3 contains 14 residues. The V end lost 4 bases, the J end lost 3 bases, and 13 bases lay between the germline ends. CDR1 is SGHDT and CDR2 is YYEEEE in the germline V gene. The CDR3 is CASSPGELHTEAFF. The CDR3 nucleotides read TGTGCCAGCAGCCCAGGGGAGTTGCACACTGAAGCTTTCTTT.

The chain joins TRBV7-2 to TRBJ2-7; TRBD1 aligns across 7 bases. Looked up from germline, CDR1 is SGHTA and CDR2 is FQGNSA. The CDR3 is 17 amino acids. The V gene end was trimmed by 5 bases and the J gene end by 8 bases; junction bases not matched to a gene: 21. CDR3 in amino acids: CASSRKGTDLSRRQQYF. CDR3 DNA: TGTGCCAGCAGCCGCAAGGGGACAGACCTATCCCGTCGTCAGCAGTACTTC.

The chain carries TRBV10-2 and TRBJ1-6, with D unclear. Looked up from germline, CDR1 is WSHSY and CDR2 is SAAADI. Trimming left V 0 bases short and J 7 bases short, with 4 bases between. CDR3 length equals 13 residues. CDR3 DNA: TGCGCCAGCAGTGAGTCGCTAAATTCACCCCTCCACTTT. Amino acids: CASSESLNSPLHF.

The rearrangement links TRBV5-6 to TRBJ1-5; the D gene is possibly TRBD1 (6 bases). Deletions cut 4 bases from V and 7 bases from J, with 18 bases between. Germline V gives CDR1 SGHDT, CDR2 YYEEEE. The CDR3 extends over 15 amino acids. CDR3 in DNA: TGTGCCAGCAGCACCTCCGACAGGCTCGGGCAGCCCCAGCATTTT. Translated, it gives CASSTSDRLGQPQHF.

This chain links TRBV6-1 with TRBJ1-2; D is possibly TRBD1 (5 bases). Per the germline V gene, CDR1 is MNHNS and CDR2 is SASEGT. This CDR3 is 13 amino acids long. V was clipped by 5 bases and J by 2 bases, with 9 bases between them. The CDR3 spells CASSLTENYGYTF. In DNA, the CDR3 is TGTGCCAGCAGTCTGACAGAAAACTATGGCTACACCTTC.

The chain uses TRBV5-6 and TRBJ2-7; unclear D gene. V lost 0 bases and J 3 bases, leaving 10 bases between the germline ends. Looked up from germline, CDR1 is SGHDT and CDR2 is YYEEEE. The CDR3 extends over 14 amino acids. CDR3 protein: CASSLGRNSYEQYF. The CDR3 DNA reads as TGTGCCAGCAGCTTGGGAAGGAACAGCTACGAGCAGTACTTC. Full variable domain (outside the CDR3, taken from reference TRBV5-6 and TRBJ2-7): DAGVTQSPTHLIKTRGQQVTLRCSPKSGHDTVSWYQQALGQGPQFIFQYYEEEERQRGNFPDRFSGHQFPNYSSELNVNALLLGDSALYLCASSLGRNSYEQYFGPGTRLTVT.

The chain combines TRBV25-1 with TRBJ2-2; TRBD2 matches at 10 bases. CDR1 is MGHDK and CDR2 is SYGVNS in the germline V gene. The V segment lost 2 bases and the J segment 3 bases; nucleotides outside the gene matches: 0. This CDR3 comprises 15 residues. The CDR3 protein is CASSEGTSDTGELFF. The CDR3 nucleotides read TGTGCCAGCAGTGAAGGGACTAGCGACACCGGGGAGCTGTTTTTT.

This clone was picked up a small number of times. The gene calls are TRBV5-1 and TRBJ1-2, with D unclear. CDR3 length equals 14 residues. CDR1 SGHRS and CDR2 YFSETQ come from the germline V gene. V lost 4 bases and J 0 bases, leaving 10 bases between the germline ends. The DNA of the CDR3 is TGCGCCAGCAGCCCGGACGGGACTAACTATGGCTACACCTTC. This encodes CASSPDGTNYGYTF.

The V gene is TRBV6-1, the J gene TRBJ1-6; D is possibly TRBD1 (6 bases). Germline CDR1 and CDR2: MNHNS and SASEGT. This CDR3 spans 13 amino acids. Between the trimmed V and J ends, which lost 4 bases and 14 bases, there was a span of 15 bases. The CDR3 DNA is TGTGCCAGCAGTGCATCAGGGGAATCCACCCTCCACTTT. As protein: CASSASGESTLHF.

The genes are TRBV30 and TRBJ2-5, with 11 bases fitting TRBD2. The J call is doubtful: the DNA matches TRBJ2-7 better. The CDR3 sequence is 11 residues long. CDR1 is GTSNPN, CDR2 SVGIG, per germline (reference sequence). DNA for the CDR3: TGTGCCTGGGGGACTAGCGGCGAGCAGTACTTC. This sequence encodes CAWGTSGEQYF.

In DNA form, the CDR3 reads TGTGCCAGCAGTGACCCCGACAGGGCGGGGAACACCGGGGAGCTGTTTTTT. It encodes CASSDPDRAGNTGELFF. The chain employs TRBV6-4 and TRBJ2-2; 7 nucleotides line up with TRBD1. V lost 2 bases, J lost 1 base, and 7 bases stayed unmatched. The CDR3 covers 17 residues. CDR1 is MRHNA and CDR2 is SNTAGT in the germline V gene.

The chain joins TRBV5-1 to TRBJ2-1, with D tentatively TRBD2 (5 bases). Germline-derived CDR1 and CDR2 are SGHRS and YFSETQ. V was pared by 4 bases and J by 7 bases, with 15 bases between. The CDR3 totals 14 residues. The CDR3 bases are TGCGCCAGCAGCACGGAGGTAGGGTATAATGAGCAGTTCTTC. Its translation: CASSTEVGYNEQFF.

This clone was observed a few times. J is TRBJ1-3 and V is TRBV2; TRBD1 agrees at 7 bases. This CDR3 is 14 amino acids long. Germline assignment: CDR1 SNHLY and CDR2 FYNNEI. The V segment lost 8 bases and the J segment 8 bases; nucleotides outside the gene matches: 12. CDR3 protein: CASWTGSLADTIYF. The DNA for the CDR3 is TGTGCCAGCTGGACAGGCTCCTTGGCGGACACCATATATTTT.

This chain connects TRBV10-3 to TRBJ2-7; D gene ambiguous. The V gene lost 0 bases and the J gene lost 2 bases, with 11 bases spanning the gap. Germline CDR1 reads ENHRY; CDR2 reads SYGVKD. The CDR3 is 15 amino acids. CDR3 protein: CAISESSGYTYEQYF. The CDR3 DNA is TGTGCCATCAGTGAGTCGTCAGGATATACCTACGAGCAGTACTTC.

The V gene is TRBV7-2, the J gene TRBJ2-1; 13 positions match TRBD2. Germline V gene lookup returns CDR1 SGHTA and CDR2 FQGNSA. The CDR3 covers 18 residues. The trim removed 6 bases at V and 3 bases at J, leaving 11 bases unmatched. DNA of the CDR3: TGTGCCAGCAGGAGACCCGGGACTAGCGGGAAGATCTACAATGAGCAGTTCTTC. This gives the protein CASRRPGTSGKIYNEQFF.

This chain links TRBV14 with TRBJ2-1; the match to TRBD2 covers 10 bases. Germline V lookup: CDR1 SGHDN, CDR2 FVKESK. V dropped 0 bases and J dropped 6; count of bases not matched to a gene: 17. There are 20 residues in the CDR3. The CDR3 nucleotides are TGTGCCAGCAGCCAAGATAGGGGCCTGCAGGCTAGCGGGGGATCCAATGAGCAGTTCTTC. As protein: CASSQDRGLQASGGSNEQFF. Variable domain in full (rest from reference TRBV14 and TRBJ2-1): EAGVTQFPSHSVIEKGQTVTLRCDPISGHDNLYWYRRVMGKEIKFLLHFVKESKQDESGMPNNRFLAERTGGTYSTLKVQPAELEDSGVYFCASSQDRGLQASGGSNEQFFGPGTRLTVL.

This clone was counted between two and nine times. This chain connects TRBV10-1 to TRBJ1-1; D possibly corresponds to TRBD1 (5 bases). The germline V and J ends were trimmed by 7 bases and 0 bases, with 9 bases remaining between them. This CDR3 is built from 13 residues. Germline values: CDR1 WNHNN, CDR2 SYGVQD (reference sequence). In nucleotides, the CDR3 is TGCGCCAGCACCGACAGCATGAACACTGAAGCTTTCTTT. It codes for CASTDSMNTEAFF.

CDR3 nucleotides: TGTGCCAGCAGTGACCTACGGAGAGAATATAGCAATCAGCCCCAGCATTTT. It yields the protein CASSDLRREYSNQPQHF. V gene TRBV2 combines with J gene TRBJ1-5; D is ambiguous. Germline V gives CDR1 SNHLY, CDR2 FYNNEI. V lost 3 bases, J lost 0 bases, and 15 bases lay in between. The length of the CDR3 is 17 residues.

This clone occurred a few times. The chain combines TRBV5-4 with TRBJ1-2; TRBD1 agrees at 7 bases. The CDR3 loop spans 13 amino acids. Germline CDR1 reads SGHNT; CDR2 reads YYREEE (reference sequence). J lost 3 bases, V lost 3 bases, and 2 bases had no gene match. CDR3 protein: CASSSGQDYGYTF. The CDR3 DNA reads TGTGCCAGCAGCTCAGGACAGGACTATGGCTACACCTTC.

J is TRBJ1-2 and V is TRBV29-1, with 7 bases matching TRBD1. Unmatched junction bases numbered 7, after V lost 7 bases and J lost 5 bases. CDR1 and CDR2 from the germline V gene are SQVTM and ANQGSEA. CDR3 size: 12 residues. The CDR3 region has the DNA TGCAGCGCCGAATTACAGGGGTATGGCTACACCTTC. Translating gives CSAELQGYGYTF.

The rearrangement links TRBV19 to TRBJ1-5; TRBD1 matches 7 bases. In germline, CDR1 is LNHDA, CDR2 SQIVND (reference sequence). Losses at the gene ends were 5 bases for V and 6 bases for J; bases not matched to a gene: 7. CDR3 length: 14 amino acids. CDR3 nucleotide sequence: TGTGCCAGTAGTGCCACGGGACAGCCTCAGCCCCAGCATTTT. This encodes CASSATGQPQPQHF.

V gene TRBV19 combines with J gene TRBJ1-2; D is unresolved. Germline CDR1 is LNHDA and CDR2 is SQIVND (reference sequence). CDR3 length: 14 amino acids. V lost 1 base and J lost 6, with 12 bases in between. The DNA for the CDR3 is TGTGCCAGTAGTATAGGGAGCAGATTCGATGGCTACACCTTC. Its protein is CASSIGSRFDGYTF.

The genes are TRBV27 and TRBJ1-1; TRBD1 aligns across 10 bases. Germline lookup yields CDR1 MNHEY and CDR2 SMNVEV (reference sequence). The length of the CDR3 is 18 residues. V was pared by 3 bases and J by 3 bases, with 13 bases of the junction left unmatched. Written as DNA, the CDR3 is TGTGCCAGCAGTTTGTCTGGACAGGGGGTCGGGGAGGACACTGAAGCTTTCTTT. Translation: CASSLSGQGVGEDTEAFF.

The chain couples TRBV19 to TRBJ2-3; TRBD2 agrees at 8 bases. Germline assignment: CDR1 LNHDA and CDR2 SQIVND (reference sequence). CDR3 length: 16 amino acids. After removal of 6 bases from V and 2 bases from J, the junction contained 10 bases not matched to a gene. CDR3 sequence reads: CASSRLSGGLTDTQYF. In DNA, the CDR3 is TGTGCCAGTAGCAGACTGAGCGGGGGCCTCACAGATACGCAGTATTTT.

V usage is TRBV7-2 and J usage is TRBJ2-1; 8 bases agree with TRBD2. V lost 3 bases to trimming and J lost 5 bases; unmatched junction nucleotides: 6. This CDR3 spans 15 amino acids. Germline V gives CDR1 SGHTA, CDR2 FQGNSA. CDR3 region: CASSFKGGGNNEQFF. Here the CDR3 DNA reads TGTGCCAGCAGCTTCAAAGGCGGGGGGAACAATGAGCAGTTCTTC. The full variable domain, rest sourced from reference TRBV7-2 and TRBJ2-1, is GAGVSQSPSNKVTEKGKDVELRCDPISGHTALYWYRQSLGQGLEFLIYFQGNSAPDKSGLPSDRFSAERTGGSVSTLTIQRTQQEDSAVYLCASSFKGGGNNEQFFGPGTRLTVL.

This clone was counted a few times. The chain combines TRBV7-9 with TRBJ2-6, with D possibly being TRBD1 (5 bases). Deletions cut 2 bases from V and 0 bases from J, with 14 bases between. Germline values: CDR1 SEHNR, CDR2 FQNEAQ (reference sequence). The CDR3 has 18 amino acids. CDR3 sequence: CASSLRGSQGSGANVLTF. In DNA form, the CDR3 reads TGTGCCAGCAGCTTAAGGGGCTCCCAGGGCTCTGGGGCCAACGTCCTGACTTTC.

V usage is TRBV2 and J usage is TRBJ1-5, with a weak D call TRBD1 (6 bases). V was clipped by 5 bases and J by 4 bases, with 12 bases between them. The germline V gene encodes CDR1 SNHLY and CDR2 FYNNEI. The CDR3 runs to 14 residues. CDR3 sequence reads: CASSLAGVNQPQHF. In DNA, the CDR3 is TGTGCCAGCAGTCTGGCAGGGGTAAATCAGCCCCAGCATTTT.

This rearrangement joins TRBV28 to TRBJ1-5; D not resolved. V lost 6 bases, J lost 0 bases, and 12 bases lay in between. The CDR3 runs 15 residues. Germline CDR1 reads MDHEN; CDR2 reads SYDVKM. CDR3 amino acids: CASSPEQVSNQPQHF. The CDR3 DNA reads TGTGCCAGCAGCCCAGAACAAGTTAGCAATCAGCCCCAGCATTTT.